This paragraph reports one T cell receptor beta chain. Its specificity is not known. Generated by immunoSEQ multiplex PCR, the TCRdb table keeps only in-frame clones and is missing some. Counted here are approximately 71,000 clones, 85% to 90% occurring once; the ten biggest clones make up roughly 7.3%. The CDR3 is 17 amino acids. J gave up 0 bases and V 3 bases, and 10 bases lay outside the gene matches. Germline values: CDR1 LGHNA, CDR2 YSLEER. The data originate from a study of T cell responses to AZD1222 COVID-19 vaccine. Overall study results and limits: Close to half of all spike-specific TCRs reportedly target regions of the variants that are unmutated.

Sample: peripheral blood, taken on day 0 of AZD1222 vaccination. V and J are TRBV4-3 and TRBJ1-1; 7 bases fit TRBD1. The clonotype comes from an adult in good health. CDR3: CASSHSAAGQMNTEAFF. CDR3 bases: TGCGCCAGCAGCCACTCTGCGGCGGGACAGATGAACACTGAAGCTTTCTTT.